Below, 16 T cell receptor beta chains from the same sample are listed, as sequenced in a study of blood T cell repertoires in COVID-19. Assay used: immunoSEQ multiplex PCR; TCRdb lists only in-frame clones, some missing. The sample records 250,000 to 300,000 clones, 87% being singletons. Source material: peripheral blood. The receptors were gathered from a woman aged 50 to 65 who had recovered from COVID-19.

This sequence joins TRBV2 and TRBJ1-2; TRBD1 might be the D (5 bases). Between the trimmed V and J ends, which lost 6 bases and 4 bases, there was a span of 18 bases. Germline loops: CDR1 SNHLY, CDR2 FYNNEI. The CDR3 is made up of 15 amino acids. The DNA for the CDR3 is TGTGCCAGCAGACCCCTGACAGCTCTCATCTATGGCTACACCTTC. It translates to CASRPLTALIYGYTF.

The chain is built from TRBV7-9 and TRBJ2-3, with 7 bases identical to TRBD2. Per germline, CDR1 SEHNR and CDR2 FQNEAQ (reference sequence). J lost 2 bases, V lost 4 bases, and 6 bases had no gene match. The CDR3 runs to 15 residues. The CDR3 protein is CASSYSGSDTDTQYF. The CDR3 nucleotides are TGTGCCAGCAGCTATAGCGGGTCGGACACAGATACGCAGTATTTT.

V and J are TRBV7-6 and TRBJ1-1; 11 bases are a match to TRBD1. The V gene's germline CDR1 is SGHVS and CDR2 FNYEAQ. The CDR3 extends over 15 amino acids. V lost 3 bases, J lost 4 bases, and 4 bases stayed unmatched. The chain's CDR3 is CASSLMGQGGTEAFF. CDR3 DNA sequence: TGTGCCAGCAGCTTGATGGGACAGGGGGGCACTGAAGCTTTCTTT.

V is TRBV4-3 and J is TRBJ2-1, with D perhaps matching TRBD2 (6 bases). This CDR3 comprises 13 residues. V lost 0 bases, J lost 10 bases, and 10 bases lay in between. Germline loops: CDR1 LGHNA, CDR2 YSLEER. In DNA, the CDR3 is TGCGCCAGCAGCCAAGATGGCGGGACGGAGCAGTTCTTC. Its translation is CASSQDGGTEQFF.

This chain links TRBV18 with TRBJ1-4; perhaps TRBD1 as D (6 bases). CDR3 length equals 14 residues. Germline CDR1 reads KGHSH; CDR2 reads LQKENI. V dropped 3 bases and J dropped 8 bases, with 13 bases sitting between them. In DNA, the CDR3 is TGTGCCAGCTCACCGTCAGGGGTTGTAGAAAAACTGTTTTTT. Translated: CASSPSGVVEKLFF.

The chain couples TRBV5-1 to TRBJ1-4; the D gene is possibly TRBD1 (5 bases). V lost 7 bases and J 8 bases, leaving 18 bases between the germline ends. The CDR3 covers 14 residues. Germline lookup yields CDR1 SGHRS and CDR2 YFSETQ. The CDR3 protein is CASFAGGPREKLFF. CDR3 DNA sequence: TGCGCCAGCTTCGCGGGGGGACCCCGGGAAAAACTGTTTTTT. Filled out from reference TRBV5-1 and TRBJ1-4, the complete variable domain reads KAGVTQTPRYLIKTRGQQVTLSCSPISGHRSVSWYQQTPGQGLQFLFEYFSETQRNKGNFPGRFSGRQFSNSRSEMNVSTLELGDSALYLCASFAGGPREKLFFGSGTQLSVL.

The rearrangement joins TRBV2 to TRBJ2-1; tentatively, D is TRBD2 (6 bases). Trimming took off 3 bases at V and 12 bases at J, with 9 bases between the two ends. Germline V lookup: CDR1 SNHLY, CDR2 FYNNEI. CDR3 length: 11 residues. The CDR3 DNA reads TGTGCCAGCAGTGAGCGGGACCCGCAGTTCTTC. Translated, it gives CASSERDPQFF.

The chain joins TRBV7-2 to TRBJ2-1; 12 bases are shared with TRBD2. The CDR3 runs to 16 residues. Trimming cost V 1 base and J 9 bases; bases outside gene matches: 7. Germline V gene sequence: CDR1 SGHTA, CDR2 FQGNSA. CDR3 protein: CASSLGLAGGQGEQFF. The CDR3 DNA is TGTGCCAGCAGCTTAGGTCTAGCGGGGGGGCAGGGTGAGCAGTTCTTC.

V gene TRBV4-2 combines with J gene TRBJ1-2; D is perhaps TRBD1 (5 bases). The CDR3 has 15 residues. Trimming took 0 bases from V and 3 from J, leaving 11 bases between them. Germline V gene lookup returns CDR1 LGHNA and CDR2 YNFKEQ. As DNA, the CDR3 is TGTGCCAGCAGCCAAGACAGGCGGGGGGACTATGGCTACACCTTC. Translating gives CASSQDRRGDYGYTF.

This chain's CDR3 is CASSPAVSTEAFF. As DNA, the CDR3 is TGTGCCAGCTCACCGGCGGTTTCCACTGAAGCTTTCTTT. The chain links TRBV18 to TRBJ1-1; no firm D call. CDR1 and CDR2 from the germline V gene are KGHSH and LQKENI. The CDR3 sequence is 13 residues long. V gave up 3 bases and J gave up 4 bases, with 9 bases separating them.

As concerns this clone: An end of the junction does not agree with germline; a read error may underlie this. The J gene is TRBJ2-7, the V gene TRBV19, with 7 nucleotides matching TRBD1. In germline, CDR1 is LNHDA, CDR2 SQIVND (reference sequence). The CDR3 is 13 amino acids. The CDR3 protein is CASSPQQGYEQYF. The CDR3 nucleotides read TGCGCCAGTAGTCCTCAACAGGGGTACGAGCAGTACTTC.

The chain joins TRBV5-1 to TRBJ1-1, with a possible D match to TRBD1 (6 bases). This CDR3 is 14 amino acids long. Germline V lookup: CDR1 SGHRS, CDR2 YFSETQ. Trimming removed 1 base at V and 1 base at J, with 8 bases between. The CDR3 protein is CASSLRGQNTEAFF. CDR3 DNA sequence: TGCGCCAGCAGCTTGCGGGGACAGAACACTGAAGCTTTCTTT. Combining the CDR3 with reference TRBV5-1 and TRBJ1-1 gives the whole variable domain KAGVTQTPRYLIKTRGQQVTLSCSPISGHRSVSWYQQTPGQGLQFLFEYFSETQRNKGNFPGRFSGRQFSNSRSEMNVSTLELGDSALYLCASSLRGQNTEAFFGQGTRLTVV.

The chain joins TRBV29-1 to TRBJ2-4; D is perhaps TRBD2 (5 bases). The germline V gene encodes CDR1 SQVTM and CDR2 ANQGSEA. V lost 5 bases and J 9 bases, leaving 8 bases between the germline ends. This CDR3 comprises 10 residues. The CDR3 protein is CSVRGLIQYF. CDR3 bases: TGCAGCGTTCGTGGACTCATTCAGTACTTC.

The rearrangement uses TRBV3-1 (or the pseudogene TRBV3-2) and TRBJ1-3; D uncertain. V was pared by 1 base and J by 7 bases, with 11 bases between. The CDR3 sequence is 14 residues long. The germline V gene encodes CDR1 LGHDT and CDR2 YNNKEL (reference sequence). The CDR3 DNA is TGTGCCAGCAGCCAAGCGAGGTTATCTAACACCATATATTTT. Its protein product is CASSQARLSNTIYF.

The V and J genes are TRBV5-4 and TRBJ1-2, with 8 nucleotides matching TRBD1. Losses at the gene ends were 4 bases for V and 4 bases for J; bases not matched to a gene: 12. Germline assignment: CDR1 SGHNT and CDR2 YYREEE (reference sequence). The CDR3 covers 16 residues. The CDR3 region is CASSPSLGQGFYGYTF. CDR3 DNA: TGTGCCAGCAGCCCCAGTTTAGGACAGGGTTTCTATGGCTACACCTTC.

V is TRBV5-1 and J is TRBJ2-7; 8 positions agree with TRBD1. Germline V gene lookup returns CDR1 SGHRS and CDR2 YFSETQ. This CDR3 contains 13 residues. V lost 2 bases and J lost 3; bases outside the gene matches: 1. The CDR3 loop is CASSFTGGYEQYF. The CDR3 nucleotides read TGCGCCAGCAGCTTCACAGGGGGCTACGAGCAGTACTTC.